Listed below are T cell receptor beta chains from one sample, sequenced in a study of blood T cell repertoires in COVID-19. Produced via immunoSEQ multiplex PCR; TCRdb's table is partial and in-frame only. The table includes approximately 300,000 clones, more than 75% detected once. Sequencing input: PBMCs or T cells enriched from blood (not recorded which). Every receptor here comes from a man in his thirties or forties who had recovered from COVID-19. Both conserved end residues are part of each CDR3. A D gene is named only where the DNA matches it firmly. Not every row has a clone size; where given, it reads once, few, many or a size class.

>NA|NA|TRBJ2-5|TRBV3-1/TRBV3-2
CASSQPSREPQETQYF
TGTGCCAGCAGCCAACCTAGCCGAGAGCCTCAAGAGACCCAGTACTTC
>NA|many|TRBJ1-5|TRBV12-5
CASAYDGGAQPQHF
TGTGCTAGTGCCTACGACGGGGGGGCACAGCCCCAGCATTTT
>TRBD1|NA|TRBJ1-5|TRBV9
CASSVGTGGGQPQHF
TGTGCCAGCAGCGTAGGAACAGGGGGCGGTCAGCCCCAGCATTTT
>TRBD2|many|TRBJ2-5|TRBV9
CASSVGGGGQETQYF
TGTGCCAGCAGCGTTGGGGGGGGAGGCCAAGAGACCCAGTACTTC
>NA|NA|TRBJ1-1|TRBV6-5
CASSYGTSGEAFF
TGTGCCAGCAGTTACGGAACCTCGGGTGAAGCTTTCTTT
>NA|once|TRBJ1-1|TRBV7-2
CASSILGVATEAFF
TGTGCCAGCAGCATCCTCGGGGTAGCCACTGAAGCTTTCTTT
>NA|NA|TRBJ1-1|TRBV6-5
CASSYAAFGNTEAFF
TGTGCCAGCAGTTACGCGGCCTTTGGGAACACTGAAGCTTTCTTT
>NA|NA|TRBJ1-5|TRBV5-1
CASRNRVLSNQPQHF
TGCGCCAGCAGAAACAGGGTTCTCAGCAATCAGCCCCAGCATTTT
>TRBD1|once|TRBJ2-4|TRBV28
CASSYTGGANIQYF
TGTGCCAGCAGTTATACAGGGGGCGCGAACATTCAGTACTTC
>NA|NA|TRBJ2-3|TRBV1
CTSNRTSGSPNTDTQYF
TGCACCAGCAACCGGACTAGCGGGAGCCCGAACACAGATACGCAGTATTTT
>TRBD1|NA|TRBJ1-6|TRBV6-5
CASRGQGLYSPLHF
TGTGCCAGCAGGGGACAGGGCCTCTATTCACCCCTCCACTTT
>NA|NA|TRBJ2-5|TRBV19
CASSIAPGLQETQYF
TGTGCCAGTAGTATAGCTCCGGGTCTCCAAGAGACCCAGTACTTC
>NA|NA|TRBJ1-1|TRBV15
CATSRDLREAEAFF
TGTGCCACCAGCAGAGATCTCCGGGAGGCTGAAGCTTTCTTT
>NA|NA|TRBJ2-1|TRBV19
CASRALGPYNEQFF
TGTGCCAGTAGGGCCCTGGGGCCCTACAATGAGCAGTTCTTC
>NA|NA|TRBJ1-1|TRBV27
CASRDRLNTEAFF
TGTGCCAGCAGGGACAGACTGAACACTGAAGCTTTCTTT
>TRBD1|NA|TRBJ1-2|TRBV10-3
CAISGDRDKGYTF
TGTGCCATCAGCGGGGACAGGGACAAAGGCTACACCTTC
>NA|NA|TRBJ2-2|TRBV28
CASSLTGELFF
TGTGCCAGCAGTCTCACCGGGGAGCTGTTTTTT